The subject of this entry is one T cell receptor beta chain. What it binds is unknown. Trimming took off 1 base at V and 6 bases at J, with 12 bases between the two ends. This CDR3 is built from 14 residues. Germline V gives CDR1 SEHNR, CDR2 FQNEAQ (reference sequence). The entirety of the isolated RNA underwent reverse transcription, so expressed TCRB transcripts were sequenced. Roughly 3.57 million reads on average were seen across naive, central memory and regulatory T cell samples. The assay was immunoSEQ multiplex PCR, and TCRdb's table has in-frame clones only and misses some. The data hold roughly 140,000 clones, with 40% to 55% observed a single time. The sample belongs to a study of beta chain features in type 1 diabetes. Findings of the study overall: PCR might favor shorter templates, but any such skew would affect patients and controls equally.

This receptor was identified in a man between 18 and 35 years old in good health. Material: Tregs from blood. The V and J genes are TRBV7-9 and TRBJ1-1; perhaps TRBD1 as D (6 bases). The CDR3, as DNA: TGTGCCAGCAGCTTAGACAGGGTCGTTCCTGAAGCTTTCTTT. The encoded protein is CASSLDRVVPEAFF. Full variable domain (rest looked up from reference TRBV7-9 and TRBJ1-1): DTGVSQNPRHKITKRGQNVTFRCDPISEHNRLYWYRQTLGQGPEFLTYFQNEAQLEKSRLLSDRFSAERPKGSFSTLEIQRTEQGDSAMYLCASSLDRVVPEAFFGQGTRLTVV.